The following is a T cell receptor beta chain sequence with its context. In the source study's methods: Nucleated cell number was recorded as an estimate derived from reference gene primer amplification. Here immunoSEQ multiplex PCR was the method, and the copy in TCRdb shows in-frame clones only, minus some. V and J calls and clone size are given by that table; D and trimming were obtained from the DNA. The data show some 290,000 clones, with around nine tenths seen just once and roughly a tenth held by the top ten. These data originate in a study of blood T cell repertoires in COVID-19. This CDR3 spans 17 amino acids. Germline V gene data show CDR1 as LNHNV and CDR2 as YYDKDF (reference sequence). The germline V and J ends were trimmed by 1 base and 0 bases, with 13 bases remaining between them.

This receptor was taken from a young woman who had recovered from COVID-19. Source material: PBMCs or T cells enriched from blood (not recorded which). This chain links TRBV15 with TRBJ2-4; weak D call: TRBD1 (6 bases). The CDR3 spells CATSRVQTGLAKNIQYF. DNA of the CDR3: TGTGCCACCAGCAGAGTTCAGACAGGTCTAGCCAAAAACATTCAGTACTTC.